This TCR beta chain was identified in a study of PD-L1 blockade in urothelial cancer. For the study at large: Blood underwent analysis 3 weeks (second dose) and 6 weeks after treatment began.

The table came from immunoSEQ multiplex PCR; TCRdb's copy has only in-frame clones and leaves some out. The sample lists about 130,000 clones; roughly 86% were seen once. Noted time point: peripheral blood 6 weeks after treatment start. V gave up 2 bases and J gave up 10 bases; unmatched junction bases: 1. CDR1 and CDR2 from the germline V gene are SGHNT and YYREEE (reference sequence). The CDR3 sequence is 11 residues long. This sequence originates from a man aged 45-60 years with urothelial cancer. The chain links TRBV5-4 to TRBJ2-3; TRBD2 agrees at 7 bases. The specimen was PBMCs, collected around atezolizumab (anti-PD-L1) treatment. The DNA of the CDR3 is TGTGCCAGCAGCTTAGCGGGGCCGCAGTATTTT. Translated: CASSLAGPQYF.